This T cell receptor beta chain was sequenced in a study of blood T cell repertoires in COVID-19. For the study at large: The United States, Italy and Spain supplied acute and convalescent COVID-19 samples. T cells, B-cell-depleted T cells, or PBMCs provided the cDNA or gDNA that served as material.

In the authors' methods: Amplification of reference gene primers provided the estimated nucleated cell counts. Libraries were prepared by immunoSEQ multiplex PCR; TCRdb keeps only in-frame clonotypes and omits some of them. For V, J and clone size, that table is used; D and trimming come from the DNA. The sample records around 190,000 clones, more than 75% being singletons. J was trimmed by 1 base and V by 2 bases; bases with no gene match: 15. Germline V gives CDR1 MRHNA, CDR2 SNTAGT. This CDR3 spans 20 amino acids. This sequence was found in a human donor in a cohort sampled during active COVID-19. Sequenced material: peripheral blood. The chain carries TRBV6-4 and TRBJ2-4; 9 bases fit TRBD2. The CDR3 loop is CASSDAAGGRAVWAKNIQYF. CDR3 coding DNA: TGTGCCAGCAGTGACGCGGCGGGCGGGAGGGCCGTTTGGGCCAAAAACATTCAGTACTTC.